These 29 T cell receptor beta chains share one sample of origin, sequenced in a study of T cells in Graves' hyperthyroidism and ophthalmopathy. TCR beta CDR3 sequences were amplified from RNA transcripts. The TCR CDR3 was amplified in a first-round RT-PCR using the HTBI primer set. TCRdb passed the multiplex PCR reads through MiXCR, listing each CDR3 protein once. Seen here are roughly 840,000 distinct CDR3 sequences, around 38% observed once, and the top ten hold 7.5% to 9.5%. The sample taken for sequencing was blood. These TCRs come from a man aged 18 to 29 with Graves' hyperthyroidism.

The chain recombines TRBV30 with TRBJ2-7; D is uncertain. V was clipped by 1 base and J by 0 bases, with 7 bases between them. Germline V gene sequence: CDR1 GTSNPN, CDR2 SVGIG (reference sequence). The CDR3 has 13 residues. The CDR3 bases are TGTGCCTGGAGTGGAGGCTACTCCTACGAGCAGTACTTC. Its protein product is CAWSGGYSYEQYF.

This clonotype has ten or more counts. The chain employs TRBV6-5 and TRBJ1-5; D is undetermined. Germline assignment: CDR1 MNHEY and CDR2 SVGAGI. CDR3 size: 17 residues. Trimming took off 0 bases at V and 5 bases at J, with 17 bases between the two ends. Here the CDR3 DNA reads TGTGCCAGCAGTTACTCGCGGAGATCGACGATTGATCAGCCCCAGCATTTT. It specifies CASSYSRRSTIDQPQHF.

In its sample, this clonotype was seen many times. The chain is built from TRBV7-9 and TRBJ2-5; D gene uncertain. The germline CDR1 and CDR2 sequences are SEHNR and FQNEAQ (reference sequence). Trimming left V 3 bases short and J 0 bases short, with 5 bases between. The CDR3 extends over 13 amino acids. CDR3 sequence: CASSFLNQETQYF. CDR3 coding DNA: TGTGCCAGCAGCTTTCTAAACCAAGAGACCCAGTACTTC. Together with reference TRBV7-9 and TRBJ2-5, the CDR3 gives the full variable domain: DTGVSQNPRHKITKRGQNVTFRCDPISEHNRLYWYRQTLGQGPEFLTYFQNEAQLEKSRLLSDRFSAERPKGSFSTLEIQRTEQGDSAMYLCASSFLNQETQYFGPGTRLLVL.

This clonotype has a count of ten or more. The chain is built from TRBV9 and TRBJ2-2; D perhaps matches TRBD2 (6 bases). The V gene's germline CDR1 is SGDLS and CDR2 YYNGEE. V was trimmed by 0 bases and J by 0 bases, leaving 9 bases between them. The CDR3 length is 16 residues. The CDR3 spells CASSVGGAPNTGELFF. The DNA of the CDR3 is TGTGCCAGCAGCGTAGGCGGGGCCCCGAACACCGGGGAGCTGTTTTTT.

This clonotype showed up just a few times. The chain couples TRBV10-3 to TRBJ2-7, with 8 positions matching TRBD1. V trimming: 2 bases; J trimming: 3 bases; junction bases outside the gene matches: 6. Per germline, CDR1 ENHRY and CDR2 SYGVKD. This CDR3 has 15 amino acids. In DNA, the CDR3 is TGTGCCATCAGTGAGGGCGGACAGGGTCGCTACGAGCAGTACTTC. It specifies CAISEGGQGRYEQYF.

The V gene is TRBV19, the J gene TRBJ1-2, with D unresolved. Germline CDR1 and CDR2: LNHDA and SQIVND (reference sequence). The CDR3 totals 15 residues. V dropped 7 bases and J dropped 5 bases, with 20 bases sitting between them. The DNA for the CDR3 is TGTGCCAGTACCGACCGAATAGGATCGGGGTATGGCTACACCTTC. Its translation is CASTDRIGSGYGYTF.

This clonotype turned up a few times. This rearrangement joins TRBV7-9 to TRBJ2-7; 11 nucleotides match TRBD1. CDR1 is SEHNR, CDR2 FQNEAQ, per germline (reference sequence). CDR3 length: 17 amino acids. J was trimmed by 2 bases and V by 5 bases; bases with no gene match: 11. The CDR3 DNA follows: TGTGCCAGCAGCAATCTGAAATCGGGACAGGGGGCCTACGAGCAGTACTTC. Residues: CASSNLKSGQGAYEQYF.

This chain links TRBV25-1 with TRBJ1-1; maybe TRBD1 (5 bases). Trimming left V 5 bases short and J 0 bases short, with 22 bases between. This CDR3 contains 18 residues. Per the germline V gene, CDR1 is MGHDK and CDR2 is SYGVNS. This CDR3 is CASSPLNRRVGMNTEAFF. In DNA, the CDR3 is TGTGCCAGCAGTCCTCTCAACCGCAGGGTCGGCATGAACACTGAAGCTTTCTTT. Full variable domain (outside the CDR3, taken from reference TRBV25-1 and TRBJ1-1): EADIYQTPRYLVIGTGKKITLECSQTMGHDKMYWYQQDPGMELHLIHYSYGVNSTEKGDLSSESTVSRIRTEHFPLTLESARPSHTSQYLCASSPLNRRVGMNTEAFFGQGTRLTVV.

The genes are TRBV6-1 and TRBJ2-7; TRBD2 matches 8 bases. The V segment lost 7 bases and the J segment 2 bases; nucleotides outside the gene matches: 7. The germline gives CDR1 MNHNS, CDR2 SASEGT. The CDR3 length is 14 residues. The CDR3 DNA reads as TGTGCCAGCACCACCCTCGGGGGGGCCTACGAGCAGTACTTC. It codes for CASTTLGGAYEQYF.

The gene calls are TRBV3-1 and TRBJ2-7; D uncertain. Trimming cost V 4 bases and J 3 bases, with 16 bases left between them. The CDR3 spans 15 residues. Germline V gene data show CDR1 as LGHDT and CDR2 as YNNKEL (reference sequence). The CDR3 DNA sequence: TGTGCCAGCAGCCCGACCCACGCGACCTACTACGAGCAGTACTTC. This gives the protein CASSPTHATYYEQYF.

This clonotype was counted only a few times. The chain employs TRBV7-8 and TRBJ2-7; D uncertain. Germline loops: CDR1 SGHVS, CDR2 FQNEAQ. There are 17 residues in the CDR3. Trimming shortened V by 2 bases and J by 0 bases, and 17 bases separated the two germline ends. The DNA for the CDR3 is TGTGCCAGCAGCTTAAGGAGTACAGCAACATTCTCCTACGAGCAGTACTTC. Translating it yields CASSLRSTATFSYEQYF.

This clonotype showed up many times. The chain carries TRBV24-1 and TRBJ2-2; tentatively, D is TRBD1 or TRBD2 (6 bases each). Germline values: CDR1 KGHDR, CDR2 SFDVKD. The CDR3 sequence is 17 residues long. Trimming shortened V by 5 bases and J by 7 bases, and 22 bases separated the two germline ends. The CDR3 nucleotides read TGTGCCACCAGTGCGTCAGGCAGGGGAAAGGAGGGCGGGGAGCTGTTTTTT. It translates to CATSASGRGKEGGELFF.

This clonotype occurred many times. The chain couples TRBV9 to TRBJ1-2; weak D call: TRBD1 (6 bases). The CDR3 extends over 15 amino acids. V was cut by 4 bases and J by 4 bases, with 17 bases left in between. Germline values: CDR1 SGDLS, CDR2 YYNGEE. The CDR3 sequence is CASSPSSGTIYGYTF. The CDR3 DNA sequence: TGTGCCAGCAGCCCTTCCTCCGGGACAATCTATGGCTACACCTTC.

As regards this clonotype: Just one base apart from a much larger clone, this may be a read error. This chain connects TRBV7-2 to TRBJ2-5; the match to TRBD1 covers 7 bases. CDR1 is SGHTA and CDR2 is FQGNSA in the germline V gene. The V and J ends lost 5 bases and 5 bases, in that order; junction bases with no gene match: 5. This CDR3 spans 13 amino acids. The CDR3 coding sequence is TGTGCCAGCAGCGACAGGGTCGAGGAGACCCAGTACTTC. Its translation: CASSDRVEETQYF.

This clonotype occurred a few times. CDR3 residues: CASSQDRLAGAEQYF. Here the CDR3 DNA reads TGTGCCAGCAGCCAAGATCGGCTAGCGGGGGCCGAGCAGTACTTC. V gene TRBV12-3 or TRBV12-4 combines with J gene TRBJ2-7, with 10 positions matching TRBD2. The CDR3 extends over 15 amino acids. Trimming at V came to 6 bases and at J to 6 bases, leaving 11 bases not matched to a gene.

This chain links TRBV15 with TRBJ1-2, with TRBD1 matching 7 bases. The CDR3 totals 13 residues. V trimming: 5 bases; J trimming: 8 bases; junction bases outside the gene matches: 8. CDR1 is LNHNV and CDR2 is YYDKDF in the germline V gene (reference sequence). The CDR3, as DNA: TGTGCCACCAGCGTCCGACAGGGAGGAGGCTACACCTTC. Protein product: CATSVRQGGGYTF.

This clonotype appeared many times. The chain couples TRBV10-2 to TRBJ2-5; 12 bases are a match to TRBD2. Looked up from germline, CDR1 is WSHSY and CDR2 is SAAADI. Trimming cost V 7 bases and J 4 bases; bases outside gene matches: 4. The length of the CDR3 is 14 residues. The CDR3 bases are TGCGCCAGCACTCCGGGACTAGCGGGAGAGACCCAGTACTTC. It specifies CASTPGLAGETQYF.

Written as DNA, the CDR3 is TGTGCCAGCGTACAGGGGCGGGCGAACACTGAAGCTTTCTTT. This gives the protein CASVQGRANTEAFF. The rearrangement links TRBV7-2 to TRBJ1-1, with 7 bases matching TRBD1. Germline V lookup: CDR1 SGHTA, CDR2 FQGNSA. Unmatched junction bases numbered 7, after V lost 8 bases and J lost 1 base. This CDR3 is 14 amino acids long.

The rearrangement uses TRBV7-9 and TRBJ2-1; maybe TRBD1 (6 bases). Germline CDR1 and CDR2: SEHNR and FQNEAQ (reference sequence). V gave up 5 bases and J gave up 7 bases, with 18 bases separating them. The CDR3 is made up of 15 amino acids. The CDR3, as DNA: TGTGCCAGCAGCCCCGCCCTTGGACAGTTGAATGAGCAGTTCTTC. Its translation: CASSPALGQLNEQFF.

This clonotype has ten or more counts. This rearrangement joins TRBV5-1 to TRBJ1-1; D is undetermined. The V and J ends lost 0 bases and 10 bases respectively, with 19 bases between them. Germline-derived CDR1 and CDR2 are SGHRS and YFSETQ. The length of the CDR3 is 15 residues. The chain's CDR3 is CASSLENQGKDGAFF. Here the CDR3 DNA reads TGCGCCAGCAGCTTGGAGAACCAAGGGAAGGACGGAGCTTTCTTT.

Ten or more counts support this clonotype. The chain combines TRBV7-9 with TRBJ1-1; unclear D gene. This CDR3 contains 13 residues. The ends were cut back, 1 base at V and 2 bases at J, with 5 bases in the middle. The germline gives CDR1 SEHNR, CDR2 FQNEAQ (reference sequence). The CDR3 bases are TGTGCCAGCAGCTTAGAGACCAACACTGAAGCTTTCTTT. This sequence encodes CASSLETNTEAFF.

Only a few counts were recorded for this clonotype. This CDR3 reads CASSSDDRDGATEAFF. The CDR3 coding sequence is TGTGCCAGCAGTTCAGACGACAGGGACGGCGCCACTGAAGCTTTCTTT. The J gene is TRBJ1-1, the V gene TRBV12-3 or TRBV12-4; 7 bases line up with TRBD1. The CDR3 is 16 residues long. J lost 4 bases, V lost 4 bases, and 12 bases had no gene match.

This clonotype was recorded at least ten times. The rearrangement uses TRBV7-9 and TRBJ1-1, with D possibly being TRBD1 (5 bases). V gave up 6 bases and J gave up 1 base, with 12 bases separating them. The CDR3 contains 14 residues. Germline CDR1 is SEHNR and CDR2 is FQNEAQ (reference sequence). The CDR3 protein is CASRPTGGNTEAFF. The CDR3 DNA follows: TGTGCCAGCAGGCCGACCGGGGGGAACACTGAAGCTTTCTTT.

CDR3: CATRRGAGSSYEQYF. In nucleotides, the CDR3 is TGTGCCACCCGACGAGGGGCAGGGAGCTCCTACGAGCAGTACTTC. The V call is TRBV19, the J call TRBJ2-7; the D call may be TRBD1 or TRBD2 (5 bases each). Germline CDR1 LNHDA, CDR2 SQIVND (reference sequence). This CDR3 contains 15 residues. V lost 10 bases and J 0 bases, leaving 19 bases between the germline ends.

The chain employs TRBV19 and TRBJ2-6, with 7 bases aligning to TRBD2. The CDR3 runs to 16 residues. Germline V gene sequence: CDR1 LNHDA, CDR2 SQIVND (reference sequence). J was trimmed by 0 bases and V by 5 bases; bases with no gene match: 4. CDR3 loop: CASSRDYISGANVLTF. CDR3 bases: TGTGCCAGTAGTCGGGACTACATCTCTGGGGCCAACGTCCTGACTTTC.

This clonotype has just a few counts. J is TRBJ1-6 and V is TRBV9; D is unresolved. Germline V gives CDR1 SGDLS, CDR2 YYNGEE. This CDR3 region has 14 residues. V was shortened by 4 bases and J by 5 bases, with 10 bases between the two germline ends. CDR3 sequence reads: CASSYGRDNSPLHF. The CDR3 bases are TGTGCCAGCAGCTACGGGAGGGATAATTCACCCCTCCACTTT.

The chain employs TRBV6-5 and TRBJ1-1; the D is unclear. The CDR3 is made up of 13 amino acids. The V gene's germline CDR1 is MNHEY and CDR2 SVGAGI. Trimming stripped 7 bases from V and 4 bases from J, with 13 bases between. This chain's CDR3 is CASTQTLATEAFF. For the CDR3, the DNA is TGTGCCAGCACTCAAACGTTGGCCACTGAAGCTTTCTTT.

This clonotype was recorded many times. This rearrangement joins TRBV7-2 to TRBJ2-7; D may be TRBD1 (5 bases). The germline gives CDR1 SGHTA, CDR2 FQGNSA. The CDR3 has 16 residues. V lost 5 bases and J 2 bases, leaving 19 bases between the germline ends. CDR3 nucleotide sequence: TGTGCCAGCAGCCCCCGAGGCAGGGCCTTAACCTACGAGCAGTACTTC. It specifies CASSPRGRALTYEQYF.

The rearrangement joins TRBV15 to TRBJ2-2; D is undetermined. The CDR3 length is 13 residues. Trimming removed 0 bases from V and 5 bases from J, with 4 bases in between. CDR1 is LNHNV and CDR2 is YYDKDF in the germline V gene (reference sequence). The CDR3 reads CATSRDRTGELFF. CDR3 coding DNA: TGTGCCACCAGCAGAGATAGGACCGGGGAGCTGTTTTTT.